The 12 T cell receptor beta chains below were found in one sample sequenced in a study of blood T cell repertoires in COVID-19. The assay was immunoSEQ multiplex PCR, and TCRdb's table has in-frame clones only and misses some. Among over 85,000 clones listed, less than 75% were seen once. Sequenced: peripheral blood. The receptors originated from a woman aged 55-70 years with acute or convalescent COVID-19.

The V gene is TRBV18, the J gene TRBJ1-1; possibly TRBD1 for D (5 bases). The CDR3 covers 15 residues. CDR1 is KGHSH, CDR2 LQKENI, per germline. Trimming removed 3 bases from V and 1 base from J, with 12 bases in between. CDR3 protein: CASSPSTVGNTEAFF. CDR3 in DNA: TGTGCCAGCTCACCTTCGACAGTTGGGAACACTGAAGCTTTCTTT.

There are a few counts of this clone. This chain links TRBV4-3 with TRBJ2-2, with 7 bases aligning to TRBD2. Germline trimming cut 1 base from V and 3 bases from J; bases unmatched to any gene: 5. Germline assignment: CDR1 LGHNA and CDR2 YSLEER. This CDR3 has 16 amino acids. The CDR3 loop is CASSQGGGAYTGELFF. CDR3 coding DNA: TGCGCCAGCAGCCAAGGGGGAGGGGCCTACACCGGGGAGCTGTTTTTT.

Only a few counts were recorded for this clone. This chain joins TRBV25-1 and TRBJ1-4; D is perhaps TRBD1 (5 bases). With 5 bases removed from V and 8 bases from J, the gap between germline ends came to 18 bases. Germline loops: CDR1 MGHDK, CDR2 SYGVNS. CDR3 length: 15 amino acids. CDR3 nucleotide sequence: TGTGCCAGCAGTTCGGGGAGGGGCAGAGGAGAAAAACTGTTTTTT. Translating it yields CASSSGRGRGEKLFF.

The CDR3 DNA follows: TGTGCCAGCAGCCGCCCACAGGGGACCTATGGCTACACCTTC. Its translation is CASSRPQGTYGYTF. The rearrangement links TRBV7-2 to TRBJ1-2, with 7 bases aligning to TRBD1. CDR3 length equals 14 residues. CDR1 SGHTA and CDR2 FQGNSA come from the germline V gene. Trimming cost V 5 bases and J 4 bases; bases outside gene matches: 7.

This clone was found a few times. The same CDR3 also results from other DNA sequences found in this sample. This rearrangement joins TRBV7-9 to TRBJ1-2, with D perhaps TRBD1 (5 bases). V lost 0 bases and J 8 bases, leaving 10 bases between the germline ends. Looked up from germline, CDR1 is SEHNR and CDR2 is FQNEAQ (reference sequence). This CDR3 has 13 amino acids. CDR3 nucleotide sequence: TGTGCCAGCAGCTTAGCGGCGGGACGGGGCTACACCTTC. This codes for CASSLAAGRGYTF. Filled out from reference TRBV7-9 and TRBJ1-2, the complete variable domain reads DTGVSQNPRHKITKRGQNVTFRCDPISEHNRLYWYRQTLGQGPEFLTYFQNEAQLEKSRLLSDRFSAERPKGSFSTLEIQRTEQGDSAMYLCASSLAAGRGYTFGSGTRLTVV.

This clone was detected once. Written as DNA, the CDR3 is TGTGCCAGTAGTGGTCAGTGGGGGCGGTTTAATCAGCCCCAGCATTTT. Amino acid sequence: CASSGQWGRFNQPQHF. The chain has TRBV19 and TRBJ1-5, with D perhaps TRBD1 (6 bases). Trimming removed 5 bases from V and 4 bases from J, with 18 bases in between. The germline V gene encodes CDR1 LNHDA and CDR2 SQIVND (reference sequence). The CDR3 covers 16 residues.

The J gene is TRBJ1-4, the V gene TRBV20-1; no clear D gene. The CDR3 has 11 residues. Germline lookup yields CDR1 DFQATT and CDR2 SNEGSKA (reference sequence). DNA for the CDR3: TGCAGCGCAGGTCCGGGGGAAAAACTGTTTTTT. Translated, it gives CSAGPGEKLFF.

This clone was recorded a few times. The V call is TRBV6-5, the J call TRBJ1-1; D gene uncertain. CDR1 MNHEY and CDR2 SVGAGI come from the germline V gene. The V end was cut by 0 bases, the J end by 3 bases, with 11 bases between. This CDR3 is built from 15 residues. The CDR3 nucleotides are TGTGCCAGCAGTTACTCGATCGGGGTTGACACTGAAGCTTTCTTT. This codes for CASSYSIGVDTEAFF.

J is TRBJ1-2 and V is TRBV20-1, with D unresolved. Trimming cost V 3 bases and J 1 base, with 9 bases left between them. Looked up from germline, CDR1 is DFQATT and CDR2 is SNEGSKA (reference sequence). The CDR3 length is 13 residues. The CDR3 loop reads CSASTSYNYGYTF. The CDR3 nucleotides read TGCAGTGCTAGTACAAGTTATAACTATGGCTACACCTTC.

J is TRBJ1-5 and V is TRBV7-9; unclear D gene. V gave up 1 base and J gave up 6 bases, with 4 bases separating them. Germline assignment: CDR1 SEHNR and CDR2 FQNEAQ (reference sequence). The CDR3 loop spans 12 amino acids. The CDR3 loop reads CASSLGRQPQHF. The CDR3, as DNA: TGTGCCAGCAGCTTAGGTCGTCAGCCCCAGCATTTT.

The chain recombines TRBV18 with TRBJ2-3; 7 bases are a match to TRBD1. V dropped 3 bases and J dropped 2; count of bases not matched to a gene: 2. CDR3 length equals 14 residues. Germline V lookup: CDR1 KGHSH, CDR2 LQKENI. The CDR3 DNA sequence: TGTGCCAGCTCACCCGGGACAGACACAGATACGCAGTATTTT. This gives the protein CASSPGTDTDTQYF. Variable domain in full (rest from reference TRBV18 and TRBJ2-3): NAGVMQNPRHLVRRRGQEARLRCSPMKGHSHVYWYRQLPEEGLKFMVYLQKENIIDESGMPKERFSAEFPKEGPSILRIQQVVRGDSAAYFCASSPGTDTDTQYFGPGTRLTVL.

In its sample, this clone was seen once. The genes are TRBV10-2 and TRBJ2-7, with 10 nucleotides matching TRBD1. The V segment lost 3 bases and the J segment 3 bases; nucleotides outside the gene matches: 5. The length of the CDR3 is 15 residues. The germline CDR1 and CDR2 sequences are WSHSY and SAAADI. CDR3 DNA sequence: TGCGCCAGCAGTGAACCGGACAGGGGGAGCTACGAGCAGTACTTC. Its protein is CASSEPDRGSYEQYF.